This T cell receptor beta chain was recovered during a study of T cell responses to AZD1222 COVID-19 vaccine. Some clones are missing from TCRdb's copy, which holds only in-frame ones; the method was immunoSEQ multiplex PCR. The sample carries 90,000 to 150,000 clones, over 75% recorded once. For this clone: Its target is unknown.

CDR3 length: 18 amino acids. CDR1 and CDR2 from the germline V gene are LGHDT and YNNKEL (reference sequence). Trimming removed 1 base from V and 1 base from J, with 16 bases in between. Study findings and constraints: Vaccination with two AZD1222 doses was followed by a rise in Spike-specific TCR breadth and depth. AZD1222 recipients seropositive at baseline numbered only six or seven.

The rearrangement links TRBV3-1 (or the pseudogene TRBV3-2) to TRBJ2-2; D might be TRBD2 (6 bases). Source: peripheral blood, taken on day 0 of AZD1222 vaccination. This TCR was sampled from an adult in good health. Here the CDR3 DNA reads TGTGCCAGCAGCCAAGGTTATAGCGGCGCGAAGAACACCGGGGAGCTGTTTTTT. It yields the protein CASSQGYSGAKNTGELFF.